The 3 T cell receptor beta chains given below trace back to one sample, sequenced in a study of blood T cell repertoires in COVID-19. Clones were read by immunoSEQ multiplex PCR, and TCRdb kept only the in-frame ones, dropping some. The profile shows about 150,000 clones, about nine tenths of them singletons. The sample was peripheral blood. These receptors all come from a human donor in a cohort sampled during active COVID-19.

The rearrangement uses TRBV27 and TRBJ2-7; the D gene is possibly TRBD2 (7 bases). Germline V gives CDR1 MNHEY, CDR2 SMNVEV (reference sequence). The CDR3 spans 20 residues. V gave up 0 bases and J gave up 3 bases, with 27 bases separating them. The CDR3 DNA sequence: TGTGCCAGCAGTTTATCGGGTTGGCAGGGGCAGGGAGGGTATAACTACGAGCAGTACTTC. Its translation: CASSLSGWQGQGGYNYEQYF.

The chain joins TRBV6-2 or TRBV6-3 to TRBJ1-1, with D perhaps TRBD1 (5 bases). Trimming left V 5 bases short and J 5 bases short, with 6 bases between. There are 11 residues in the CDR3. Germline CDR1 and CDR2: MNHEY and SVGEGT. CDR3 amino acids: CASSRGTEAFF. The CDR3 nucleotides read TGTGCCAGCAGTCGGGGGACTGAAGCTTTCTTT.

The V and J genes are TRBV18 and TRBJ2-7; tentatively, D is TRBD2 (6 bases). Germline V gene data show CDR1 as KGHSH and CDR2 as LQKENI. V lost 4 bases to trimming and J lost 1 base, with 8 bases between them. The length of the CDR3 is 13 residues. CDR3 in amino acids: CASSRGVSYEQYF. Written as DNA, the CDR3 is TGTGCCAGCTCACGGGGGGTTTCCTACGAGCAGTACTTC.